This T cell receptor beta chain was found in a study of regulatory T cells in long-lasting Graves disease (dated by TCRdb to the early 2020s). For the wider study: Antithyroid drugs had been taken for less than 3 months by newly diagnosed Graves' disease patients. Peripheral blood TCR sequencing and RNA sequencing compared persistent Graves' disease patients with newly diagnosed Graves' disease patients. The study took place in China and was registered as a clinical trial. A total of roughly 33 samples were covered by TCR sequencing, comprising approximately 13 persistent and roughly 20 newly diagnosed Graves' disease patients.

This specimen's time point label, per the study, means: newly diagnosed GD, antithyroid drugs for less than 3 months. RNA was extracted from PBMCs in TRIzol for both TCR sequencing and RNA sequencing. Graves' disease was diagnosed according to American Thyroid Association guidelines. Patients for the study were recruited at an endocrinology department in Xi'an, China. Each patient gave about 10 milliliters of peripheral blood, collected in an EDTA anticoagulant tube. PBMCs were isolated by Ficoll Paque Plus density gradient separation without further T cell sorting. An Agilent 2100 Bioanalyzer and agarose gel were used to check RNA quality, while a NanoDrop 2000 measured RNA concentration. Sequences SGHTA (CDR1) and FQGNSA (CDR2) are obtained from the germline V gene. Trimming removed 1 base from V and 2 bases from J, leaving 7 bases between the germline ends. Including the terminal cysteine and phenylalanine, the CDR3 comprises 14 residues. CDR3 DNA is the only sequence kept; it has 42 bases, read in frame from the first base.

Library method: multiplex PCR. Sequencing relied on an Illumina HiSeq 4000. To build TCR beta libraries, CDR3 regions were amplified by Arm-PCR using iRepertoire HTBI primers. PCR products were gel purified before sequencing. Regarding the original processing steps: Gene usage analysis of CDR3 amino acid clonotypes used the roughly 60 TRBV and about 13 TRBJ segments found across samples. COPE and FqMerger were used to merge the filtered high-quality paired reads into contigs. Contigs were aligned with BLAST to IMGT TRBV, TRBD and TRBJ reference genes, and CDR3 was defined per IMGT. Any clonotype with a frequency above 0.1% was classified as a highly expanded clone. Shannon entropy served as the measure of repertoire diversity, while the Gini coefficient captured V-J evenness. A clonotype was considered public if more than one individual shared it. The public reads were reprocessed in TCRdb via fastp at Q25 and MiXCR, keeping in-frame beta chains. Under each unique CDR3 protein, matching rows form one entry showing the most common genes and DNA. The authors' filters were not applied to this entry. The sample profile shows hundreds of thousands of distinct CDR3 sequences; approximately 16% of them were found once. The ten largest clones capture less than 35% of the sample.

This clonotype was seen ten or more times. Its antigen is not yet known. Nothing much larger sits one base from this clone, and base qualities are not available. Here is what the overall study found, with its caveats: Preferential use of TRBV28, TRBJ1-2 and TRBJ2-5 was observed in persistent disease, whereas TRBV20-1 and TRBJ2-1 were favored in newly diagnosed disease. As a limitation, the authors acknowledged that the small sample size may reduce accuracy. Sequencing and analysis were restricted to the TCR beta chain. Patients with persistent disease shared more public clonotypes (around 2,500) than newly diagnosed patients did (966). The study examined only peripheral blood because the primary lesion, thyroid tissue, could not be accessed. Compared with newly diagnosed patients, patients with persistent Graves' disease had lower TCR Shannon entropy and fewer highly expanded clones, which suggests clonal expansion.

The data were also submitted as part of a second study, on T cells in Graves' hyperthyroidism and ophthalmopathy. Taken from the second paper: A patient counted as having stable Graves' hyperthyroidism if no progression to ophthalmopathy occurred over 18 months of follow-up. Hyperthyroidism patients were aged 18 to 65 years and newly diagnosed, with disease duration of less than 2 months. Patients with uncontrolled infections, other autoimmune diseases, pregnancy or lactation were excluded. Diagnoses were based on clinical symptoms, serum thyroxine and TRAb, thyroid ultrasound and orbital computed tomography. The TCR CDR3 was subjected to a first round of RT-PCR using the HTBI primer set and the Qiagen OneStep RT-PCR kit. Blood samples also contained most of the expanded thyroid clonotypes (frequency above 0.001), which suggests that blood repertoires may reflect thyroid immune responses. A model built on a 13 V-J signature distinguished ophthalmopathy from stable hyperthyroidism, reaching around 87% sensitivity and 81.08% specificity in cross-validation and 80%/75% in testing. In validation, the model predicted progression to ophthalmopathy with approximately 71% sensitivity and approximately 74% specificity, a median of 6.5 months before onset. To identify TCR V-J signatures that set the groups apart, the researchers used a discovery cohort of about a hundred patients, made up of around 40 with Graves' ophthalmopathy and 55 to 65 with stable Graves' hyperthyroidism. Prospective prediction of ophthalmopathy was tested in an independent validation cohort of 18 to 20 hyperthyroidism patients and 17 patients who later progressed to ophthalmopathy. The roughly 100 discovery patients were randomly split 7:3 into training and test sets. In over five Graves' hyperthyroidism patients, the study also compared T-cell repertoires from thyroid tissue with T-cell repertoires from blood. Once sampling was done, hyperthyroidism patients were given methimazole at a starting dose of 30 mg daily, whereas ophthalmopathy patients were given high-dose intravenous methylprednisolone. Libraries were constructed in a second round of multiplex PCR, after which size selection and purification were performed. The libraries were sequenced on an Illumina HiSeq2000 using paired-end 100 bp reads. Raw data were processed with SOAPnuke, discarding reads with adapters, uncalled bases, mean Phred below 15, or no exact constant-primer or identifier match. COPE v1.2.5 was used to merge the high-quality paired reads, and each unique nucleotide sequence was defined as a clonotype. MiTCR v1.1 was used to align clonotypes to the IMGT TRBV, TRBD and TRBJ reference segments. Analysis was restricted to V-J combinations with a frequency above 0.0001, which covered 98% to 99.2% of repertoires. The TCS score was defined as F50 (clonal expansion) divided by E x V (chaos), with BLOSUM62-based TCRdist calculated between CDR3 peptides within each V-J. Welch's t-statistics and random forest reduced 500 to 550 V-J features to about 12, which were used in a naive Bayes classifier (R e1071). No statistical method was used to fix the sample size in advance, and group allocation was not hidden from the investigators. According to the paper, TCR Vbeta CDR3 sequencing was carried out on approximately 140 peripheral blood samples, which came from approximately 41 ophthalmopathy, some 73 hyperthyroidism and about 17 progressor patients.

The chain uses TRBV7-2 and TRBJ2-3; the D gene is not confidently resolved. This receptor was taken from a man between 40 and 49 years old with Graves disease. Donor details come from another sample of the same person, matched by shared clones. This sample comprised peripheral blood mononuclear cells (PBMCs), obtained at new diagnosis, from a patient treated with antithyroid drugs. CDR3 region: CASSLDVATDTQYF. The nucleotide sequence is given as TGTGCCAGCAGCTTAGACGTCGCCACAGATACGCAGTATTTT.